This entry lists 19 T cell receptor beta chains sequenced from one sample in a study of CD8+ T cells in alopecia areata. After isolation, RNA underwent reverse transcription to generate cDNA as the sequencing template. Data came from immunoSEQ multiplex PCR; TCRdb stores just in-frame clones and leaves some out. The sample holds over 150,000 clones, 55% to 70% seen once. The sample's treatment: oral pan-JAK inhibitor, 5-10 mg twice daily. The sequencing used CD4+ T cells sorted from blood, collected at week 4, from a patient treated with tofacitinib. The receptors originated from a human donor with alopecia areata.

V gene TRBV2 combines with J gene TRBJ1-5; TRBD1 is a possible D gene (6 bases). This CDR3 spans 14 amino acids. The V gene lost 7 bases and the J gene lost 2 bases, with 12 bases spanning the gap. Per the germline V gene, CDR1 is SNHLY and CDR2 is FYNNEI. CDR3 coding DNA: TGTGCCAGCAACAGCAGGGGTGGCAATCAGCCCCAGCATTTT. Encoded protein: CASNSRGGNQPQHF. Full variable domain (remainder filled in from reference TRBV2 and TRBJ1-5): EPEVTQTPSHQVTQMGQEVILRCVPISNHLYFYWYRQILGQKVEFLVSFYNNEISEKSEIFDDQFSVERPDGSNFTLKIRSTKLEDSAMYFCASNSRGGNQPQHFGDGTRLSIL.

The sample holds a few counts of this clone. The V and J genes are TRBV29-1 and TRBJ2-7; 14 nucleotides agree with TRBD2. Losses at the gene ends were 8 bases for V and 5 bases for J; bases not matched to a gene: 8. The CDR3 sequence is 14 residues long. Per the germline V gene, CDR1 is SQVTM and CDR2 is ANQGSEA. The CDR3 DNA reads as TGCAGCTCCGGACTAGCGGGGGGCGACAACGAGCAGTACTTC. It specifies CSSGLAGGDNEQYF.

The chain recombines TRBV27 with TRBJ2-3; 14 bases fit TRBD2. The V segment lost 4 bases and the J segment 2 bases; nucleotides outside the gene matches: 8. The V gene's germline CDR1 is MNHEY and CDR2 SMNVEV (reference sequence). The length of the CDR3 is 18 residues. The CDR3: CASSSGLAGVQYTDTQYF. CDR3 coding DNA: TGTGCCAGCAGTTCGGGACTAGCGGGGGTTCAATACACAGATACGCAGTATTTT.

The genes are TRBV29-1 and TRBJ2-5; no clear D. This CDR3 comprises 11 residues. Germline V gene sequence: CDR1 SQVTM, CDR2 ANQGSEA. Trimming pared 6 bases from V and 1 base from J, leaving 6 bases between. The CDR3 region is CSVGPQETQYF. CDR3 sequence (DNA): TGCAGCGTAGGTCCCCAAGAGACCCAGTACTTC.

The chain has TRBV30 and TRBJ2-7; 7 bases are a match to TRBD1. Trimming removed 5 bases from V and 3 bases from J; junction bases left unmatched: 10. CDR1 GTSNPN and CDR2 SVGIG come from the germline V gene (reference sequence). This CDR3 spans 14 amino acids. CDR3 loop: CAWVPGGRYYEQYF. The CDR3 bases are TGTGCCTGGGTTCCAGGGGGACGGTACTACGAGCAGTACTTC. Combining the CDR3 with reference TRBV30 and TRBJ2-7 gives the whole variable domain SQTIHQWPATLVQPVGSPLSLECTVEGTSNPNLYWYRQAAGRGLQLLFYSVGIGQISSEVPQNLSASRPQDRQFILSSKKLLLSDSGFYLCAWVPGGRYYEQYFGPGTRLTVT.

The CDR3 loop is CASWGEEPYQPQHF. The CDR3 bases are TGTGCCAGCTGGGGTGAAGAGCCCTATCAGCCCCAGCATTTT. This chain links TRBV25-1 with TRBJ1-5; D remains ambiguous. Deletions cut 8 bases from V and 5 bases from J, with 16 bases between. Germline-derived CDR1 and CDR2 are MGHDK and SYGVNS. This CDR3 has 14 residues.

The J gene is TRBJ1-1, the V gene TRBV30; D remains unclear. Germline loops: CDR1 GTSNPN, CDR2 SVGIG (reference sequence). The germline V and J ends were trimmed by 3 bases and 2 bases, with 10 bases remaining between them. This CDR3 comprises 13 residues. The CDR3 loop reads CAWRASPNTEAFF. In DNA form, the CDR3 reads TGTGCCTGGAGAGCCAGTCCTAACACTGAAGCTTTCTTT.

V and J are TRBV18 and TRBJ2-1; the D gene is possibly TRBD1 (5 bases). V dropped 0 bases and J dropped 3 bases, with 15 bases sitting between them. CDR1 and CDR2 (germline): KGHSH, LQKENI. This CDR3 has 17 residues. The CDR3 DNA reads TGTGCCAGCTCACCACCGGGGCGGAGTGATATCTACAATGAGCAGTTCTTC. This translates into CASSPPGRSDIYNEQFF.

This clone occurred a few times. The V call is TRBV2, the J call TRBJ1-4; weak D call: TRBD1 (5 bases). Trimming removed 8 bases at V and 8 bases at J, with 9 bases between. From germline, CDR1 is SNHLY and CDR2 FYNNEI. The CDR3 contains 11 residues. This chain's CDR3 is CASGGGEKLFF. The CDR3 DNA sequence: TGTGCCAGCGGGGGTGGGGAAAAACTGTTTTTT.

The V call is TRBV6-5, the J call TRBJ1-6; D is unresolved. Deletions cut 0 bases from V and 8 bases from J, with 11 bases between. CDR3 length: 15 residues. CDR1 is MNHEY, CDR2 SVGAGI, per germline. The CDR3 sequence: CASSYSIQVDSPLHF. The CDR3 DNA sequence: TGTGCCAGCAGTTACTCGATCCAGGTTGATTCACCCCTCCACTTT.

The CDR3 loop is CASSLGQPTGELFF. CDR3 in DNA: TGTGCCAGCAGCTTAGGACAGCCCACCGGGGAGCTGTTTTTT. The J gene is TRBJ2-2, the V gene TRBV11-3; D is possibly TRBD1 (5 bases). Germline lookup yields CDR1 SGHNT and CDR2 YENEEA. There are 14 residues in the CDR3. V was clipped by 1 base and J by 4 bases, with 7 bases between them.

The chain combines TRBV7-9 with TRBJ2-1; 8 bases line up with TRBD2. The CDR3 length is 14 residues. Germline values: CDR1 SEHNR, CDR2 FQNEAQ (reference sequence). For the CDR3, the DNA is TGTGGGGTTATAGCGGGGAGCCTCTACAATGAGCAGTTCTTC. Its protein product is CGVIAGSLYNEQFF.

This clone was seen once. The sample carries other DNA sequences with the same CDR3. V and J are TRBV27 and TRBJ2-6, with D unclear. CDR3 length: 14 amino acids. Trimming removed 0 bases at V and 1 base at J, with 1 base between. Germline CDR1 is MNHEY and CDR2 is SMNVEV (reference sequence). Here the CDR3 reads CASSLSSGANVLTF. DNA for the CDR3: TGTGCCAGCAGTTTATCATCTGGGGCCAACGTCCTGACTTTC.

About this clone: Its ends do not fully match the called genes, so a read error is possible. The chain recombines TRBV2 with TRBJ2-1; TRBD2 agrees at 14 bases. The CDR3 sequence is 15 residues long. Looked up from germline, CDR1 is SNHLY and CDR2 is FYNNEI. The CDR3 here is CASRTTSGGANEQFF. The DNA for the CDR3 is TGCGCCAGCCGCACGACTAGCGGGGGGGCAAATGAGCAGTTCTTC.

CDR3 in amino acids: CASTGTNSYEQYF. CDR3 nucleotide sequence: TGTGCCAGCACTGGGACTAACTCCTACGAGCAGTACTTC. V usage is TRBV28 and J usage is TRBJ2-7, with 7 bases lining up with TRBD2. This CDR3 region has 13 residues. V was clipped by 7 bases and J by 0 bases; unmatched bases: 3. Germline V gene sequence: CDR1 MDHEN, CDR2 SYDVKM. The full variable domain, completed using reference TRBV28 and TRBJ2-7, is DVKVTQSSRYLVKRTGEKVFLECVQDMDHENMFWYRQDPGLGLRLIYFSYDVKMKEKGDIPEGYSVSREKKERFSLILESASTNQTSMYLCASTGTNSYEQYFGPGTRLTVT.

This chain connects TRBV6-5 to TRBJ2-1; D gene uncertain. This CDR3 has 11 amino acids. Germline values: CDR1 MNHEY, CDR2 SVGAGI. Trimming removed 6 bases at V and 4 bases at J, with 4 bases between. The CDR3 DNA is TGTGCCAGCAGGGATTACAATGAGCAGTTCTTC. Translated: CASRDYNEQFF.

The chain recombines TRBV30 with TRBJ2-7; 9 bases are a match to TRBD1. V trimming: 1 base; J trimming: 4 bases; junction bases outside the gene matches: 8. The germline V gene encodes CDR1 GTSNPN and CDR2 SVGIG (reference sequence). The CDR3 contains 15 residues. CDR3 loop: CAWSAVQGASYEQYF. Here the CDR3 DNA reads TGTGCCTGGAGTGCCGTACAGGGGGCGTCTTACGAGCAGTACTTC.

The rearrangement links TRBV15 to TRBJ1-1; D is undetermined. CDR3 length equals 14 residues. Germline V gene data show CDR1 as LNHNV and CDR2 as YYDKDF (reference sequence). The V and J ends lost 1 base and 1 base respectively, with 7 bases between them. CDR3 coding DNA: TGTGCCACCAGCAGAGGCGGCTGGAACACTGAAGCTTTCTTT. It encodes CATSRGGWNTEAFF.

This sequence joins TRBV5-1 and TRBJ1-2, with D possibly matching TRBD1 (5 bases). The CDR3 consists of 13 residues. Germline V gene data show CDR1 as SGHRS and CDR2 as YFSETQ. V was cut by 4 bases and J by 7 bases, with 14 bases left in between. The CDR3 DNA sequence: TGCGCCAGCAGCCCGGGGGACCCGACTGGCTACACCTTC. As protein: CASSPGDPTGYTF.